The 8 T cell receptor beta chains in this list originate from one sample, sequenced in a study of cytomegalovirus exposure and HLA in healthy donors. The study ran its PCR with 60 Vbeta and 13 Jbeta primers. Produced via immunoSEQ multiplex PCR; TCRdb's table is partial and in-frame only. The table records over 85,000 clones, more than 65% of them present only once. The sequenced sample consisted of PBMCs. The source is a young man in good health and CMV-seropositive.

This chain joins TRBV2 and TRBJ1-2; 8 bases are shared with TRBD1. This CDR3 comprises 12 residues. The germline gives CDR1 SNHLY, CDR2 FYNNEI. The V and J ends lost 6 bases and 3 bases, in that order; junction bases with no gene match: 0. The CDR3 protein is CASRDRDYGYTF. The CDR3 DNA is TGTGCCAGCAGGGACAGGGACTATGGCTACACCTTC. Variable domain in full (rest from reference TRBV2 and TRBJ1-2): EPEVTQTPSHQVTQMGQEVILRCVPISNHLYFYWYRQILGQKVEFLVSFYNNEISEKSEIFDDQFSVERPDGSNFTLKIRSTKLEDSAMYFCASRDRDYGYTFGSGTRLTVV.

The CDR3 loop reads CASSTLGASGGEETQYF. Here the CDR3 DNA reads TGTGCCAGCAGCACTCTGGGGGCTAGCGGGGGGGAAGAGACCCAGTACTTC. The chain couples TRBV28 to TRBJ2-5; 12 bases map to TRBD2. Germline assignment: CDR1 MDHEN and CDR2 SYDVKM. Trimming took 6 bases from V and 3 from J; bases not matched to a gene: 11. The CDR3 is 17 amino acids.

This clone was seen a handful of times. This rearrangement joins TRBV6-1 to TRBJ2-5; 12 bases fit TRBD2. Trimming removed 5 bases from V and 5 bases from J; junction bases left unmatched: 6. Germline V gene sequence: CDR1 MNHNS, CDR2 SASEGT. This CDR3 spans 15 amino acids. In DNA form, the CDR3 reads TGTGCCAGCAGTCAACTAGCGGGGGGCCCGGAGACCCAGTACTTC. Translation: CASSQLAGGPETQYF.

The chain uses TRBV7-2 and TRBJ2-5; D ambiguous. The CDR3 sequence is 13 residues long. Deletions cut 2 bases from V and 2 bases from J, with 6 bases between. The V gene's germline CDR1 is SGHTA and CDR2 FQGNSA. The CDR3 reads CASSLWAQETQYF. The CDR3 DNA sequence: TGTGCCAGCAGCTTATGGGCGCAAGAGACCCAGTACTTC.

V gene TRBV5-1 combines with J gene TRBJ1-2; D is undetermined. The V gene lost 4 bases and the J gene lost 7 bases, with 14 bases spanning the gap. The length of the CDR3 is 13 residues. Germline V gene lookup returns CDR1 SGHRS and CDR2 YFSETQ. The CDR3 region is CASSGEGNLGYTF. The DNA for the CDR3 is TGCGCCAGCAGCGGAGAGGGTAACCTTGGCTACACCTTC.

This chain uses TRBV5-6 with TRBJ1-2, with a possible D match to TRBD1 (5 bases). This CDR3 contains 16 residues. Per germline, CDR1 SGHDT and CDR2 YYEEEE. The V and J ends lost 0 bases and 4 bases respectively, with 16 bases between them. The CDR3 DNA reads TGTGCCAGCAGCTTGGTGTCCAGGGAATGGGGCTATGGCTACACCTTC. Translating it yields CASSLVSREWGYGYTF.

The chain employs TRBV29-1 and TRBJ2-5, with 8 nucleotides matching TRBD1. V shed 7 bases, J shed 3 bases, and the junction held 10 bases outside the gene matches. The germline CDR1 and CDR2 sequences are SQVTM and ANQGSEA. CDR3 size: 14 residues. The CDR3 is CSAGRTGWEETQYF. The CDR3 DNA reads as TGCAGCGCGGGAAGGACAGGGTGGGAAGAGACCCAGTACTTC.

This rearrangement joins TRBV28 to TRBJ1-3, with D perhaps TRBD1 (6 bases). Germline CDR1 MDHEN, CDR2 SYDVKM. Trimming removed 8 bases from V and 3 bases from J, with 17 bases in between. The CDR3 contains 15 residues. DNA for the CDR3: TGTGCCAGCGGATTGATGGGGACAAGTGGAAACACCATATATTTT. This gives the protein CASGLMGTSGNTIYF.